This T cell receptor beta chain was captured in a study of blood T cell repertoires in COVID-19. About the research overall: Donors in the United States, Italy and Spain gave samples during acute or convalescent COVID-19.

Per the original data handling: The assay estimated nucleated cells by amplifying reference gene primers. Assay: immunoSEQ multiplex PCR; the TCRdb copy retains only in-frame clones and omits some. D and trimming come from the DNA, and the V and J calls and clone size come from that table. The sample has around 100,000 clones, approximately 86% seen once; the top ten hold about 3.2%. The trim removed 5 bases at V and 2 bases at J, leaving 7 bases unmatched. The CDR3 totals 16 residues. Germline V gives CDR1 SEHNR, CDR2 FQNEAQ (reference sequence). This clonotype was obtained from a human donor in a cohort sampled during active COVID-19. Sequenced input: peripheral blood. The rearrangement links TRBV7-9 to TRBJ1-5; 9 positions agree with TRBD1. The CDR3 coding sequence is TGTGCCAGCAGCCCGGACAGGGGCCGGGGCAATCAGCCCCAGCATTTT. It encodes CASSPDRGRGNQPQHF.